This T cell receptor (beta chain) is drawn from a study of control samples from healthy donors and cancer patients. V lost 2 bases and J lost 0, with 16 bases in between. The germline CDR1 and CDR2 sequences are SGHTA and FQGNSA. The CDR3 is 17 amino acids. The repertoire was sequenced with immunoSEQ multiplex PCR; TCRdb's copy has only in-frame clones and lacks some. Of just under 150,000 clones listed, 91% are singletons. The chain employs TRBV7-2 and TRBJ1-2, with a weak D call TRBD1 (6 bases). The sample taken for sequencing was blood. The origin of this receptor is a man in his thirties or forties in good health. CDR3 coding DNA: TGTGCCAGCAGCTTAAAGGCAGGGGCAGAAACTAACTATGGCTACACCTTC. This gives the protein CASSLKAGAETNYGYTF.